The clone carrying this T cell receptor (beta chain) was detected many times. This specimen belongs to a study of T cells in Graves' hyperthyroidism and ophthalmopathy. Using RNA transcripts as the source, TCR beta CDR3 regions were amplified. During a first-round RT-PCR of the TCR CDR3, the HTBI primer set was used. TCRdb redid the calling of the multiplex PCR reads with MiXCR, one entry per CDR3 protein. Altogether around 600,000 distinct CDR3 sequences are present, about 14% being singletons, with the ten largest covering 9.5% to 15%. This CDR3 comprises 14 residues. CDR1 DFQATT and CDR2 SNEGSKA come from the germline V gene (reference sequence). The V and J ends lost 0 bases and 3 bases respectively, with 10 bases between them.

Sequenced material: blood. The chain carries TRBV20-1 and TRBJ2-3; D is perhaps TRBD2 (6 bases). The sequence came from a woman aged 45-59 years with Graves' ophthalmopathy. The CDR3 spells CSARDPGVTDTQYF. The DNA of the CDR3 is TGCAGTGCTAGAGATCCGGGAGTGACAGATACGCAGTATTTT.